This TCR beta chain was sequenced for a study of shared clonotypes between healthy human individuals. Only in-frame clones appear in the TCRdb table, and some are missing; sequencing was by immunoSEQ multiplex PCR. The sample lists 950,000 to 1,200,000 clones, approximately 80% occurring once. The source material was memory CD4+ T cells from PBMCs. The subset: CD45RA-negative fraction. The clonotype originates from a man between 18 and 35 years old in good health. Some clones in this sample may be carry-over from other donors' samples.

The CDR3 reads CASSVGLTSGSTDTQYF. The CDR3 nucleotides read TGTGCCAGCAGCGTAGGTTTGACTAGCGGGAGCACAGATACGCAGTATTTT. The J gene is TRBJ2-3, the V gene TRBV9; 10 nucleotides match TRBD2. The CDR3 totals 17 residues. Looked up from germline, CDR1 is SGDLS and CDR2 is YYNGEE. V was pared by 0 bases and J by 0 bases, with 4 bases of the junction left unmatched.